These 28 T cell receptor beta chains were sequenced from one sample in a study of CD8 T cells in ankylosing spondylitis. MiXCR, run by TCRdb on the 5' RACE reads, gives a single entry per CDR3 protein. Of 84,000 or so distinct CDR3 sequences in the sample, approximately 30% are singletons; the top ten hold over 50%. The sample consisted of blood, either unsorted or a sorted T cell fraction (not recorded which). Receptors originate from a male donor with ankylosing spondylitis or in good health (not recorded which).

The CDR3 DNA sequence: TGTGCCAGCAGTCCCGGACAGGGTCCCTATGAGCAGTTCTTC. Translating it yields CASSPGQGPYEQFF. This rearrangement joins TRBV12-3 or TRBV12-4 to TRBJ2-1; TRBD1 agrees at 8 bases. The CDR3 runs 14 residues. J gave up 8 bases and V 5 bases, and 8 bases lay outside the gene matches.

The table lists this clonotype with a few counts. This chain joins TRBV5-1 and TRBJ2-2; maybe TRBD1 (5 bases). Between the trimmed V and J ends, which lost 0 bases and 6 bases, there was a span of 9 bases. Germline loops: CDR1 SGHRS, CDR2 YFSETQ. This CDR3 has 14 residues. CDR3 coding DNA: TGCGCCAGCAGCTTGGGACAGCTTGCCGGGGAGCTGTTTTTT. As protein: CASSLGQLAGELFF.

This clonotype has only a few counts. V is TRBV20-1 and J is TRBJ1-6, with D possibly TRBD1 on 5 matching bases. The CDR3 consists of 13 residues. Germline V gene sequence: CDR1 DFQATT, CDR2 SNEGSKA (reference sequence). Trimming pared 3 bases from V and 4 bases from J, leaving 7 bases between. The CDR3 DNA reads as TGCAGTGCTAGTTGGGGGTATAATTCACCCCTCCACTTT. As protein: CSASWGYNSPLHF.

There are a few counts of this clonotype. The rearrangement uses TRBV5-1 and TRBJ2-3; 9 bases map to TRBD1. With 3 bases clipped from V and 5 bases from J, the junction kept 7 bases outside the gene matches. This CDR3 region has 15 residues. Germline-derived CDR1 and CDR2 are SGHRS and YFSETQ. CDR3 nucleotide sequence: TGCGCCAGCAGCTCACAGGGGGCCAACGGAGATACGCAGTATTTT. Translation gives CASSSQGANGDTQYF.

This clonotype has only a few counts. The gene calls are TRBV12-3 or TRBV12-4 and TRBJ2-3; D possibly corresponds to TRBD1 (5 bases). CDR3 length equals 14 residues. Trimming stripped 7 bases from V and 2 bases from J, with 13 bases between. Written as DNA, the CDR3 is TGTGCCAGCACCCCAGGACACTCCACAGATACGCAGTATTTT. Protein: CASTPGHSTDTQYF.

The CDR3 coding sequence is TGTGCCAGCAGCCAGGACGGTTGGGAGGAGACCCAGTACTTC. Translating gives CASSQDGWEETQYF. V is TRBV27 and J is TRBJ2-5; a possible D gene is TRBD2 (5 bases). The CDR3 runs to 14 residues. Germline loops: CDR1 MNHEY, CDR2 SMNVEV (reference sequence). V was clipped by 6 bases and J by 5 bases, with 16 bases between them.

The V and J genes are TRBV18 and TRBJ1-1; D unresolved. This CDR3 has 13 residues. The germline V gene encodes CDR1 KGHSH and CDR2 LQKENI. V lost 3 bases to trimming and J lost 6 bases, with 11 bases between them. The CDR3, as DNA: TGTGCCAGCTCACCTCGGGCGTCCCCTGAAGCTTTCTTT. Protein product: CASSPRASPEAFF.

This clonotype was seen a handful of times. The rearrangement links TRBV28 to TRBJ1-3; 9 bases align to TRBD1. The CDR3 loop spans 19 amino acids. Looked up from germline, CDR1 is MDHEN and CDR2 is SYDVKM. Germline trimming cut 3 bases from V and 3 bases from J; bases unmatched to any gene: 15. CDR3 residues: CASSFSLGQGGENGNTIYF. Written as DNA, the CDR3 is TGTGCCAGCAGTTTCTCACTGGGACAGGGCGGAGAAAATGGAAACACCATATATTTT.

This clonotype was found a few times. The chain combines TRBV12-3 or TRBV12-4 with TRBJ2-2, with TRBD2 as a possible D gene (6 bases). Trimming left V 6 bases short and J 8 bases short, with 16 bases between. The CDR3 sequence is 14 residues long. The chain's CDR3 is CASSSGTWTGELFF. The CDR3 bases are TGTGCCAGCAGCTCCGGGACTTGGACGGGGGAGCTGTTTTTT.

The V and J genes are TRBV6-6 and TRBJ2-5; no firm D call. This CDR3 is 12 amino acids long. V was clipped by 6 bases and J by 2 bases, with 7 bases between them. Per the germline V gene, CDR1 is MNHNY and CDR2 is SVGAGI (reference sequence). DNA of the CDR3: TGTGCCAGCAGCTCTACGCAAGAGACCCAGTACTTC. Amino acids: CASSSTQETQYF.

The gene calls are TRBV5-1 and TRBJ2-7; weak D call: TRBD2 (6 bases). V lost 4 bases to trimming and J lost 5 bases, with 22 bases between them. The CDR3 contains 16 residues. Germline V lookup: CDR1 SGHRS, CDR2 YFSETQ. The CDR3 protein is CASSIDGLPPYDEQYF. The CDR3 bases are TGCGCCAGCAGCATTGACGGACTACCTCCCTACGACGAGCAGTACTTC.

Only a few counts were recorded for this clonotype. The chain carries TRBV7-3 and TRBJ2-3; D may correspond to TRBD1 or TRBD2 (5 bases each). The length of the CDR3 is 13 residues. The V gene's germline CDR1 is SGHTA and CDR2 FQGTGA. Trimming removed 2 bases at V and 4 bases at J, with 7 bases between. As DNA, the CDR3 is TGTGCCAGCAGCTTAGTGGGGGCAGATACGCAGTATTTT. Translation: CASSLVGADTQYF. Filled out from reference TRBV7-3 and TRBJ2-3, the complete variable domain reads GAGVSQTPSNKVTEKGKYVELRCDPISGHTALYWYRQSLGQGPEFLIYFQGTGAADDSGLPNDRFFAVRPEGSVSTLKIQRTERGDSAVYLCASSLVGADTQYFGPGTRLTVL.

This chain connects TRBV20-1 to TRBJ1-4; possibly TRBD1 for D (5 bases). Trimming pared 0 bases from V and 7 bases from J, leaving 18 bases between. The CDR3 spans 16 residues. Germline CDR1 and CDR2: DFQATT and SNEGSKA (reference sequence). The DNA of the CDR3 is TGCAGTGCTAGAGATAATGGGGGTCGGGGTGGTGAAAAACTGTTTTTT. Translated, it gives CSARDNGGRGGEKLFF.

The V gene is TRBV11-2, the J gene TRBJ2-7; D is ambiguous. The CDR3 is 13 residues long. V gave up 1 base and J gave up 3 bases, with 7 bases separating them. Germline V lookup: CDR1 SGHAT, CDR2 FQNNGV. CDR3 residues: CASSLGPLYEQYV. CDR3 bases: TGTGCCAGCAGCTTAGGACCCCTCTACGAGCAGTACGTC.

In this sample, this clonotype turned up a few times. CDR3: CATRSTMGANVLTF. For the CDR3, the DNA is TGTGCCACCAGAAGTACTATGGGGGCCAACGTCCTGACTTTC. V and J are TRBV27 and TRBJ2-6; the D is unclear. The CDR3 is 14 amino acids. The V end was cut by 10 bases, the J end by 4 bases, with 14 bases between. CDR1 is MNHEY and CDR2 is SMNVEV in the germline V gene (reference sequence).

The chain is built from TRBV5-1 and TRBJ2-4, with 10 bases aligning to TRBD2. Per germline, CDR1 SGHRS and CDR2 YFSETQ. V lost 6 bases and J lost 4; bases outside the gene matches: 16. This CDR3 is 18 amino acids long. The CDR3 protein is CASTETVQAGGRKNIQYF. In DNA, the CDR3 is TGCGCCAGCACCGAAACCGTCCAAGCGGGAGGGCGAAAAAACATTCAGTACTTC.

The chain is built from TRBV5-1 and TRBJ1-3; D not resolved. The germline V gene encodes CDR1 SGHRS and CDR2 YFSETQ. The CDR3 extends over 16 amino acids. The V and J ends lost 0 bases and 2 bases respectively, with 12 bases between them. DNA for the CDR3: TGCGCCAGCAGCTTGGCCGCAGTTGAAGCTGGAAACACCATATATTTT. It translates to CASSLAAVEAGNTIYF.

This sequence joins TRBV20-1 and TRBJ2-3; 10 positions agree with TRBD2. The germline gives CDR1 DFQATT, CDR2 SNEGSKA (reference sequence). The CDR3 consists of 14 residues. J gave up 2 bases and V 6 bases, and 5 bases lay outside the gene matches. As DNA, the CDR3 is TGCAGTGCACAGACTAGCGGGTTCACAGATACGCAGTATTTT. Amino acids: CSAQTSGFTDTQYF.

This clonotype was seen a handful of times. The rearrangement joins TRBV20-1 to TRBJ2-3; D might be TRBD2 (6 bases). The V gene lost 2 bases and the J gene lost 1 base, with 10 bases spanning the gap. This CDR3 is 14 amino acids long. Germline lookup yields CDR1 DFQATT and CDR2 SNEGSKA (reference sequence). The CDR3 DNA reads TGCAGTGCTAGATGGTGGGAGGGCACAGATACGCAGTATTTT. It encodes CSARWWEGTDTQYF.

This clonotype was detected many times. The chain is built from TRBV11-2 and TRBJ1-4; D ambiguous. Germline V gene sequence: CDR1 SGHAT, CDR2 FQNNGV. V was clipped by 0 bases and J by 8 bases, with 7 bases between them. CDR3 size: 13 residues. CDR3 coding DNA: TGTGCCAGCAGCTTAGAACCGGGAGAAAAACTGTTTTTT. It is translated as CASSLEPGEKLFF. Based on the CDR3 plus reference TRBV11-2 and TRBJ1-4, the full variable domain is EAGVAQSPRYKIIEKRQSVAFWCNPISGHATLYWYQQILGQGPKLLIQFQNNGVVDDSQLPKDRFSAERLKGVDSTLKIQPAKLEDSAVYLCASSLEPGEKLFFGSGTQLSVL.

The V call is TRBV7-9, the J call TRBJ2-7; a possible D gene is TRBD2 (5 bases). CDR1 SEHNR and CDR2 FQNEAQ come from the germline V gene (reference sequence). Trimming removed 6 bases from V and 3 bases from J, with 12 bases in between. This CDR3 has 13 residues. The CDR3 loop reads CASRRAELYEQYF. The CDR3 nucleotides read TGTGCCAGCAGGCGAGCGGAACTCTACGAGCAGTACTTC.

There are many counts of this clonotype. This rearrangement joins TRBV5-1 to TRBJ2-3; D might be TRBD2 (6 bases). Trimming shortened V by 0 bases and J by 0 bases, and 14 bases separated the two germline ends. The germline CDR1 and CDR2 sequences are SGHRS and YFSETQ. The CDR3 runs 17 residues. The CDR3 is CASSLALGSGSTDTQYF. CDR3 DNA sequence: TGCGCCAGCAGCTTGGCTTTGGGTAGCGGTAGCACAGATACGCAGTATTTT. The complete variable domain, with remaining parts taken from reference TRBV5-1 and TRBJ2-3, reads KAGVTQTPRYLIKTRGQQVTLSCSPISGHRSVSWYQQTPGQGLQFLFEYFSETQRNKGNFPGRFSGRQFSNSRSEMNVSTLELGDSALYLCASSLALGSGSTDTQYFGPGTRLTVL.

This clonotype has more than one count but fewer than ten. The chain links TRBV5-1 to TRBJ2-7; D might be TRBD2 (6 bases). The germline V gene has CDR1 SGHRS and CDR2 YFSETQ. This CDR3 is 12 amino acids long. V was shortened by 2 bases and J by 6 bases, with 9 bases between the two germline ends. The CDR3 nucleotides are TGCGCCAGCAGCTTATCCGGGAGCGAGCAGTACTTC. This gives the protein CASSLSGSEQYF.

This clonotype was observed at least ten times. The chain recombines TRBV29-1 with TRBJ2-5, with 9 positions matching TRBD1. CDR3 size: 13 residues. The germline V gene has CDR1 SQVTM and CDR2 ANQGSEA. Trimming at V came to 7 bases and at J to 4 bases, leaving 7 bases not matched to a gene. The CDR3 loop reads CSAITQGAETQYF. The CDR3 coding sequence is TGCAGCGCTATAACACAGGGGGCAGAGACCCAGTACTTC.

The CDR3 DNA sequence: TGTGCCAGCAGTGAGGTACAGGGCCTCAATGAGCAGTTCTTC. This translates into CASSEVQGLNEQFF. V gene TRBV25-1 combines with J gene TRBJ2-1; a possible D gene is TRBD1 (6 bases). CDR3 length equals 14 residues. Per the germline V gene, CDR1 is MGHDK and CDR2 is SYGVNS. V dropped 3 bases and J dropped 6 bases, with 12 bases sitting between them.

This clonotype appeared a single time. The genes are TRBV7-9 and TRBJ1-5; D may be TRBD1 (5 bases). Germline values: CDR1 SEHNR, CDR2 FQNEAQ (reference sequence). The CDR3 has 12 amino acids. V was clipped by 0 bases and J by 11 bases, with 8 bases between them. CDR3 sequence: CASSLAGGAQHF. CDR3 in DNA: TGTGCCAGCAGCTTAGCGGGGGGAGCCCAGCATTTT. Supplemented by reference TRBV7-9 and TRBJ1-5, the full variable domain reads DTGVSQNPRHKITKRGQNVTFRCDPISEHNRLYWYRQTLGQGPEFLTYFQNEAQLEKSRLLSDRFSAERPKGSFSTLEIQRTEQGDSAMYLCASSLAGGAQHFGDGTRLSIL.

This clonotype has more than one count but fewer than ten. The V gene is TRBV10-3, the J gene TRBJ2-1; 14 bases match TRBD2. With V trimmed by 10 bases and J by 7 bases, 15 bases remained unmatched. The CDR3 is made up of 17 amino acids. CDR1 and CDR2 from the germline V gene are ENHRY and SYGVKD. This chain's CDR3 is CATSGTSGSLLTNEQFF. The CDR3 DNA follows: TGTGCCACCTCCGGGACTAGCGGGAGTCTTCTAACTAATGAGCAGTTCTTC.

The sample holds many counts of this clonotype. The chain employs TRBV7-2 and TRBJ1-3; D is perhaps TRBD1 (6 bases). V was pared by 6 bases and J by 0 bases, with 9 bases between. The CDR3 has 14 amino acids. CDR1 and CDR2 (germline): SGHTA, FQGNSA. In DNA form, the CDR3 reads TGTGCCAGCAGTACAGGGACCTCTGGAAACACCATATATTTT. Its protein is CASSTGTSGNTIYF.